The sequence of this TCR beta chain was determined in a study of OX40 agonist ivuxolimab in advanced cancers. General observations from the study: Low normalized T-cell clonal expansion was also seen in some nonresponders.

Germline V lookup: CDR1 MNHEY, CDR2 SMNVEV (reference sequence). Trimming took 6 bases from V and 1 from J, leaving 15 bases between them. The CDR3 contains 15 residues. Measured with immunoSEQ multiplex PCR; TCRdb has only the in-frame clones, and not every one. The sample shows some 87,000 clones, 85% to 95% of them seen only once. With regard to this clone: Its target is not known.

This specimen was CD4+ or CD8+ T cells sorted from blood, taken in a trial of the OX40 agonist ivuxolimab. The V call is TRBV27, the J call TRBJ2-5; tentative D call: TRBD1 (6 bases). The receptor comes from an adult with an advanced solid tumor such as melanoma, head and neck, liver or kidney cancer. The CDR3 coding sequence is TGTGCCAGCAGCTCTACAGGGTTCGCCCAAGAGACCCAGTACTTC. Protein: CASSSTGFAQETQYF.